Listed below are T cell receptor beta chains from one sample, sequenced in a study of siplizumab effects on memory and regulatory T cells. Assay used: immunoSEQ multiplex PCR; TCRdb lists only in-frame clones, some missing. The data hold approximately 94,000 clones, with roughly 95% observed a single time. Source material: naive CD4+ T cells sorted from blood. The source of these receptors is a human donor in good health. The CDR3 runs from the conserved cysteine through the conserved F or W. A D gene is named only where the DNA matches it firmly. Some rows have no size entry. The others give once, few or many, or a class for an expanded clone.

TGTGCCAGCAGCCAACACAGGGTCGGCACCGGGGAGCTGTTTTTT	CASSQHRVGTGELFF	TRBV14	TRBJ2-2	NA	NA
TGTGCCAGCAGGAAGACAGGGGGCTACGAGCAGTACTTC	CASRKTGGYEQYF	TRBV27	TRBJ2-7	NA	TRBD1
TGCAGCGTGGGAGGGTGGGACAGATTGATGAACACTGAAGCTTTCTTT	CSVGGWDRLMNTEAFF	TRBV29-1	TRBJ1-1	NA	TRBD1
TGTGCCAGCAGTTCACAGGGGGCAAGTCCGGGCTACACCTTC	CASSSQGASPGYTF	TRBV27	TRBJ1-2	NA	TRBD1
TGTGCCAGCAGCCCCGCTCGGTCCGGGGGGGCCTACGAGCAGTACTTC	CASSPARSGGAYEQYF	TRBV5-4	TRBJ2-7	NA	TRBD2
TGTGCCAGCAGTTTAGGGGATGTCTATGGCTACACCTTC	CASSLGDVYGYTF	TRBV25-1	TRBJ1-2	NA	NA
TGTGCCAGCAGCTTAGCGCCAAATTGGGAGCAGTACTTC	CASSLAPNWEQYF	TRBV7-9	TRBJ2-7	NA	NA
TGCGCCAGCGGCGGGGCTGGGGATTCACCCCTCCACTTT	CASGGAGDSPLHF	TRBV10-2	TRBJ1-6	NA	NA
TGTGCCAGCAGCCCTTTCGCAGATACGCAGTATTTT	CASSPFADTQYF	TRBV7-9	TRBJ2-3	NA	NA
TGTGCCAGCAGCTTAGACAAGACCCAGTACTTC	CASSLDKTQYF	TRBV7-6	TRBJ2-5	NA	NA
TGTGCCAGCAGCATCAACAATGAGCAGTTCTTC	CASSINNEQFF	TRBV7-9	TRBJ2-1	NA	NA
TGTGCCAGCAGCGTGGGGACCGCCGCTGGTACGCAGTATTTT	CASSVGTAAGTQYF	TRBV9	TRBJ2-3	NA	NA
TGCAGCGTTGCGACTAGCGGGGGGGCCTCAGATACGCAGTATTTT	CSVATSGGASDTQYF	TRBV29-1	TRBJ2-3	NA	TRBD2
TGTGCCAGCAGTAGAGAGGGACCCAAAGAAGGGCAGTACTTC	CASSREGPKEGQYF	TRBV6-1	TRBJ2-7	NA	NA
TGTGCCAGCTCACCAGCGGGCCAGGGTGACGAGCAGTACTTC	CASSPAGQGDEQYF	TRBV18	TRBJ2-7	NA	NA
TGTGCCTGGAGTGTACCATCCCCGGCAGGTTATGGCTACACCTTC	CAWSVPSPAGYGYTF	TRBV30	TRBJ1-2	NA	NA
TGTGCCAGCAGCTTAGATGGGAACTATGGCTACACCTTC	CASSLDGNYGYTF	TRBV7-9	TRBJ1-2	NA	NA
TGTGCCAGCTCACCAGGTATCAATCAGCCCCAGCATTTT	CASSPGINQPQHF	TRBV18	TRBJ1-5	NA	NA
TGTGCCAGCAGCTTGGGACCTTTAACGCACTATGGCTACACCTTC	CASSLGPLTHYGYTF	TRBV5-6	TRBJ1-2	once	NA
TGTGCCAGCAGCTTAGGGATGGACAGGGTTAATTCACCCCTCCACTTT	CASSLGMDRVNSPLHF	TRBV7-9	TRBJ1-6	few	TRBD1
TGTGCCAGCACCCCTGGACAGGGGAGTCTGAAAACTGAAGCTTTCTTT	CASTPGQGSLKTEAFF	TRBV6-6	TRBJ1-1	NA	TRBD1
TGTGCCAGCAGCTTGGCCGGGACAGGGGTAACAGATACGCAGTATTTT	CASSLAGTGVTDTQYF	TRBV5-5	TRBJ2-3	NA	TRBD1
TGTGCCAGCAGCGATAGAGGACAGGGGGATTTAGCTTTCTTT	CASSDRGQGDLAFF	TRBV7-3	TRBJ1-1	NA	TRBD1
TGTGCCAGCAGTTACTCCCGGGAGACCCAGTACTTC	CASSYSRETQYF	TRBV6-5	TRBJ2-5	NA	NA
TGTGCCAGCCGTGGGGACGGGACATATAACAATGAGCAGTTCTTC	CASRGDGTYNNEQFF	TRBV2	TRBJ2-1	NA	NA
TGTGCCAGCAGCAAGGGGGTGGGTGGGGCCAACGTCCTGACTTTC	CASSKGVGGANVLTF	TRBV7-6	TRBJ2-6	NA	NA
TGTGCCAGCAGCCCCGGGACTAGCGGGGGATACGAGCAGTACTTC	CASSPGTSGGYEQYF	TRBV7-9	TRBJ2-7	once	TRBD2
TGTGCCAGCAGCCGGACAGGGAACTACAACACCGGGGAGCTGTTTTTT	CASSRTGNYNTGELFF	TRBV7-8	TRBJ2-2	NA	TRBD1
TGTGCCAGCAGCCACTCCTACGAGCAGTACTTC	CASSHSYEQYF	TRBV5-6	TRBJ2-7	NA	NA
TGTGCCAGCAGCTTACAGGGGCAAGAGACCCAGTACTTC	CASSLQGQETQYF	TRBV7-3	TRBJ2-5	NA	NA
TGTGCCAGCAGCCAAGATCCTCGGGACCCCTCCTCACCCCTCCACTTT	CASSQDPRDPSSPLHF	TRBV4-2	TRBJ1-6	NA	NA
TGTGCCAGCAGCTTAGCGTGGGTTCCTGGAAACACCATATATTTT	CASSLAWVPGNTIYF	TRBV11-2	TRBJ1-3	NA	NA
TGTGCCAGCAGACCGACAGCCTCTGGAAACACCATATATTTT	CASRPTASGNTIYF	TRBV6-5	TRBJ1-3	NA	NA
TGTGCCTGCCCTGTGGGCCCACGGAACACTGAAGCTTTCTTT	CACPVGPRNTEAFF	TRBV30	TRBJ1-1	few	NA
TGTGCCAGCAGCTTACAAACGGGTCCCCAGGGCGAGACCCAGTACTTC	CASSLQTGPQGETQYF	TRBV4-2	TRBJ2-5	NA	NA
TGTGCCAGCAGCGTAGGGACTAGCGGGGGGCACGCATTTGGAGATACGCAGTATTTT	CASSVGTSGGHAFGDTQYF	TRBV9	TRBJ2-3	NA	TRBD2
TGTGCCAGCAGCCCAGGGACACACAATCAGCCCCAGCATTTT	CASSPGTHNQPQHF	TRBV9	TRBJ1-5	NA	NA
TGTGCCAGCAGCTTATCCTCCGAGCAGTTCTTC	CASSLSSEQFF	TRBV7-2	TRBJ2-1	once	NA
TGTGCCAGCAGGTACCAAGAGACCCAGTACTTC	CASRYQETQYF	TRBV2	TRBJ2-5	NA	NA
TGTGCCAGCAGCTTAGCGAGAGGGTTGTCGAATACGCAGTATTTT	CASSLARGLSNTQYF	TRBV7-9	TRBJ2-3	NA	NA
TGTGCCAGCAGCCCTATGGCGAAGCGGGGGCCCTACGAGCAGTACTTC	CASSPMAKRGPYEQYF	TRBV11-2	TRBJ2-7	once	TRBD2
TGTGCCAGCAGTTTATCCCGGGGGGGCCTTTGGGACCCCGAGCAGTACTTC	CASSLSRGGLWDPEQYF	TRBV27	TRBJ2-7	NA	TRBD2
TGTGCCAGCAGTGACCAGAGGGGCGGTGGCTACACCTTC	CASSDQRGGGYTF	TRBV6-4	TRBJ1-2	NA	NA
TGTGCCAGCAGCCCCAGGACGCCAATGAACACTGAAGCTTTCTTT	CASSPRTPMNTEAFF	TRBV7-9	TRBJ1-1	NA	NA
TGTGCCAGCAGCCAAGATCTCGGGGGCTCCTACGAGCAGTACTTC	CASSQDLGGSYEQYF	TRBV4-2	TRBJ2-7	NA	NA
TGTGCCAGCAGCCGGGACAGGGGGCTTAATGAGCAGTTCTTC	CASSRDRGLNEQFF	TRBV7-2	TRBJ2-1	NA	TRBD1
TGTGCCAGCAGCTTGGCGGGGGGACACAATGAGCAGTTCTTC	CASSLAGGHNEQFF	TRBV5-4	TRBJ2-1	NA	TRBD2
TGTGCCAGCAGCCTAGCTAAGGATGGCTACACCTTC	CASSLAKDGYTF	TRBV7-2	TRBJ1-2	NA	NA
TGTGCCAGTAACCGCGGGACTGAAGCTTTCTTT	CASNRGTEAFF	TRBV5-6	TRBJ1-1	NA	NA
TGCGCCAGCAGCCAAGAAAACTCCCTAGCAGGGCCCAATGAGCAGTTCTTC	CASSQENSLAGPNEQFF	TRBV4-1	TRBJ2-1	NA	NA
TGTGCTAGTGGTTTGGTACTCACAGAGACCCAGTACTTC	CASGLVLTETQYF	TRBV12-5	TRBJ2-5	NA	NA
TGTGCCAGCAGCATCGGGACAGGGAGTATGGCTTTCTTT	CASSIGTGSMAFF	TRBV11-2	TRBJ1-1	NA	TRBD1
TGTGCCAGCAGTTCCCCGCCTGGGGAGCAGTACTTC	CASSSPPGEQYF	TRBV27	TRBJ2-7	few	NA